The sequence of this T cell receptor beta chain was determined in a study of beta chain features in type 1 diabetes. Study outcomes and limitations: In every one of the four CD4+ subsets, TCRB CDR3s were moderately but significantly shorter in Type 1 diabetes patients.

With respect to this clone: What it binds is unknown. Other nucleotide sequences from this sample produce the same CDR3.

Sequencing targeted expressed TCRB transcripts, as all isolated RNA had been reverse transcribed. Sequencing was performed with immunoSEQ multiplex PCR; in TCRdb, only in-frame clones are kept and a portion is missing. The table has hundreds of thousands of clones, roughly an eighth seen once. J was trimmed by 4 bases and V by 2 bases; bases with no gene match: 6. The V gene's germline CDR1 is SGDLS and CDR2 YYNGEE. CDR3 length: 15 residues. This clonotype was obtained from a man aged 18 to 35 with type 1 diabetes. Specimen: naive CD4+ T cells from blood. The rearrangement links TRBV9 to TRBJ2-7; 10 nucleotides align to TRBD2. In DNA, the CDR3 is TGTGCCAGCAGCGTTGGCCCTAGCGGGAGTTACGAGCAGTACTTC. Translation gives CASSVGPSGSYEQYF.